This is a list of T cell receptor beta chains from one sample in a study of T-cell reconstitution after alpha-beta-depleted transplantation in children. TCRdb re-derived calls from the PCR reads in MiXCR, one entry per CDR3 protein. In the table there are approximately 400,000 distinct CDR3 sequences, roughly 17% of which are singletons. The material was PBMCs, mostly from graft donor cells, obtained 360 days after TCRalphabeta/CD19-depleted stem cell transplant. These receptor sequences come from a boy in the first two years of life who had a stem cell transplant for Wiskott-Aldrich syndrome, so the T cells may come from the graft donor. Each CDR3 is given with its conserved first and last residue. The order of the fields is D gene, J gene, CDR3 length, clone size, V gene, CDR3 DNA, CDR3 protein. D genes are given only for firm matches. Clone sizes are given selectively: once, few, many, or a class where the clone is expanded.

d_call: NA; j_call: TRBJ2-5; cdr3_length: 18; clone_size: many; v_call: TRBV6-5; cdr3_nt: TGTGCCAGCAGTTACCCCCGAGCCGGGACAGTGGGGAGGGAGACCCAGTACTTC; cdr3_aa: CASSYPRAGTVGRETQYF
d_call: NA; j_call: TRBJ2-2; cdr3_length: 17; clone_size: NA; v_call: TRBV7-6; cdr3_nt: TGTGCCAGCAGCCCACCTTATCCGGGACTTCTCACCGGGGAGCTATTTTTT; cdr3_aa: CASSPPYPGLLTGELFF
d_call: TRBD2; j_call: TRBJ2-2; cdr3_length: 18; clone_size: NA; v_call: TRBV6-5; cdr3_nt: TGTGCCAGCAGTTACACCTTACTAGCGGGGGGCCGGGTCGGGGAGCTGTTTTTT; cdr3_aa: CASSYTLLAGGRVGELFF
d_call: NA; j_call: TRBJ1-1; cdr3_length: 15; clone_size: few; v_call: TRBV28; cdr3_nt: TGTGCCAGCAGTTTTCGGCAGGGAGGGTTCACTGAAGCTTTCTTT; cdr3_aa: CASSFRQGGFTEAFF
d_call: NA; j_call: TRBJ2-7; cdr3_length: 12; clone_size: many; v_call: TRBV29-1; cdr3_nt: TGCAGCGTTGATGGGCCAACCTACGAGCAGTACTTC; cdr3_aa: CSVDGPTYEQYF
d_call: NA; j_call: TRBJ2-5; cdr3_length: 14; clone_size: few; v_call: TRBV5-1; cdr3_nt: TGCGCCAGCAGCTTGCAGGGGCCGGATGAGACCCAGTACTTC; cdr3_aa: CASSLQGPDETQYF
d_call: NA; j_call: TRBJ2-1; cdr3_length: 18; clone_size: few; v_call: TRBV4-1; cdr3_nt: TGCGCCAGCAGCCACTTAAAATTGAAGGGAGGACTCTACAATGAGCAGTTCTTC; cdr3_aa: CASSHLKLKGGLYNEQFF
d_call: NA; j_call: TRBJ1-3; cdr3_length: 14; clone_size: few; v_call: TRBV10-3; cdr3_nt: TGTGCCATCAGTGACATCGGCCCTGGAAACACCATATATTTT; cdr3_aa: CAISDIGPGNTIYF
d_call: TRBD2; j_call: TRBJ2-3; cdr3_length: 15; clone_size: few; v_call: TRBV11-2; cdr3_nt: TGTGCCAGCAGCTTAAACGGGAGGGGCACAGATACGCAGTATTTT; cdr3_aa: CASSLNGRGTDTQYF
d_call: TRBD1; j_call: TRBJ1-2; cdr3_length: 16; clone_size: few; v_call: TRBV10-3; cdr3_nt: TGTGCCATCAGTTGGGGACAGGTCCTAGCTAACTATGGCTACACCTTC; cdr3_aa: CAISWGQVLANYGYTF
d_call: NA; j_call: TRBJ2-2; cdr3_length: 12; clone_size: NA; v_call: TRBV5-1; cdr3_nt: TGCGCCAGCAGATTCGGCACCGGGGAGCTGTTTTTT; cdr3_aa: CASRFGTGELFF
d_call: NA; j_call: TRBJ2-5; cdr3_length: 15; clone_size: NA; v_call: TRBV5-1; cdr3_nt: TGCGCCAGCAGCTTGGGTGGGATACGGGGAGAGACCCAGTACTTC; cdr3_aa: CASSLGGIRGETQYF
d_call: NA; j_call: TRBJ2-1; cdr3_length: 16; clone_size: NA; v_call: TRBV28; cdr3_nt: TGTGCCAGCAGTTTGTACAGAGTCTCCTTCTACAATGAGCAGTTCTTC; cdr3_aa: CASSLYRVSFYNEQFF
d_call: TRBD2; j_call: TRBJ2-2; cdr3_length: 14; clone_size: NA; v_call: TRBV5-1; cdr3_nt: TGCGCCAGCAGACTAGCGGGAATCACCGGGGAGCTGTTTTTT; cdr3_aa: CASRLAGITGELFF
d_call: NA; j_call: TRBJ2-3; cdr3_length: 12; clone_size: NA; v_call: TRBV25-1; cdr3_nt: TGTGCCAGCAAGACCGTCACAGATACGCAGTATTTT; cdr3_aa: CASKTVTDTQYF
d_call: TRBD1; j_call: TRBJ1-1; cdr3_length: 16; clone_size: NA; v_call: TRBV30; cdr3_nt: TGTGCCCTTAACAGGGGACGGCTCCTCCGAGGCACTGAAGCTTTCTTT; cdr3_aa: CALNRGRLLRGTEAFF
d_call: TRBD2; j_call: TRBJ2-7; cdr3_length: 15; clone_size: NA; v_call: TRBV18; cdr3_nt: TGTGCCAGCTCACACACCCCGGGACTAGCCCACGAGCAGTACTTC; cdr3_aa: CASSHTPGLAHEQYF
d_call: TRBD2; j_call: TRBJ2-5; cdr3_length: 15; clone_size: NA; v_call: TRBV2; cdr3_nt: TGTGCCAGCAGTGACTGGGGGGGGAAAAAAGAGACCCAGTACTTC; cdr3_aa: CASSDWGGKKETQYF
d_call: NA; j_call: TRBJ2-7; cdr3_length: 12; clone_size: few; v_call: TRBV2; cdr3_nt: TGTGCCAGCAGTGTGCGCCCATACGAGCAGTACTTC; cdr3_aa: CASSVRPYEQYF
d_call: NA; j_call: TRBJ2-5; cdr3_length: 17; clone_size: few; v_call: TRBV5-1; cdr3_nt: TGCGCCAGCAGCGGGTCCCTTACTAGCCCCACAAGCGGGACCCAGTACTTC; cdr3_aa: CASSGSLTSPTSGTQYF
d_call: NA; j_call: TRBJ2-1; cdr3_length: 16; clone_size: NA; v_call: TRBV2; cdr3_nt: TGTGCCAGCAGTGGATGTTTAGTGTATACTTACAATGAGCAGTTCTTC; cdr3_aa: CASSGCLVYTYNEQFF
d_call: TRBD2; j_call: TRBJ2-3; cdr3_length: 14; clone_size: NA; v_call: TRBV29-1; cdr3_nt: TGCAGCGTTGACGTAGCGGGAGCCCCAGATACGCAGTATTTT; cdr3_aa: CSVDVAGAPDTQYF
d_call: TRBD2; j_call: TRBJ2-2; cdr3_length: 15; clone_size: NA; v_call: TRBV6-1; cdr3_nt: TGTGCCAGCAGCCCGGGACTACTGAACACCGGGGAGCTGTTTTTT; cdr3_aa: CASSPGLLNTGELFF
d_call: NA; j_call: TRBJ2-1; cdr3_length: 14; clone_size: NA; v_call: TRBV20-1; cdr3_nt: TGCAGTGCTAGAGAAAGAGCATTCTACAATGAGCAGTTCTTC; cdr3_aa: CSARERAFYNEQFF
d_call: NA; j_call: TRBJ2-7; cdr3_length: 13; clone_size: NA; v_call: TRBV28; cdr3_nt: TGTGCCAGCAGCCCTCCTCGGGTCTACGAGCAGTACTTC; cdr3_aa: CASSPPRVYEQYF
d_call: TRBD1; j_call: TRBJ2-1; cdr3_length: 16; clone_size: NA; v_call: TRBV20-1; cdr3_nt: TGCAGTGTCAATACGTTACCGGGACAGGGAAACAATGAGCAGTTCTTC; cdr3_aa: CSVNTLPGQGNNEQFF
d_call: NA; j_call: TRBJ2-5; cdr3_length: 15; clone_size: few; v_call: TRBV5-1; cdr3_nt: TGCGCCAGCAGCTGGATAACAGGGAACCAAGAGACCCAGTACTTC; cdr3_aa: CASSWITGNQETQYF
d_call: TRBD2; j_call: TRBJ2-4; cdr3_length: 15; clone_size: NA; v_call: TRBV7-9; cdr3_nt: TGTGCCAGCAGCTACGGGACTAGCGGGAGGTACATTCAGTACTTC; cdr3_aa: CASSYGTSGRYIQYF
d_call: TRBD1; j_call: TRBJ2-7; cdr3_length: 14; clone_size: NA; v_call: TRBV5-1; cdr3_nt: TGCGCCAGCAGCCGGCCGGGACAGACCTACGAGCAGTACTTC; cdr3_aa: CASSRPGQTYEQYF
d_call: NA; j_call: TRBJ2-7; cdr3_length: 12; clone_size: many; v_call: TRBV20-1; cdr3_nt: TGCAGTGCTAGGGGGGCGGTTTACGAGCAGTACTTC; cdr3_aa: CSARGAVYEQYF
d_call: TRBD1; j_call: TRBJ2-2; cdr3_length: 17; clone_size: NA; v_call: TRBV18; cdr3_nt: TGTGCCAGCTCTCATACCACGGGGACAGGCGACACCGGGGAGCTGTTTTTT; cdr3_aa: CASSHTTGTGDTGELFF
d_call: NA; j_call: TRBJ2-6; cdr3_length: 18; clone_size: NA; v_call: TRBV5-1; cdr3_nt: TGCGCCAGCAGGCTTGTGGGTTTAACAGGGACCGGGGCCAACGTCCTGACTTTC; cdr3_aa: CASRLVGLTGTGANVLTF